Presented here are 21 T cell receptor beta chains from one specimen sequenced in a study of cytomegalovirus exposure and HLA in healthy donors. PCR used 60 Vbeta primers and 13 Jbeta primers. Repertoires were generated with immunoSEQ multiplex PCR, while TCRdb's copy carries only in-frame clones and drops some. Of approximately 120,000 clones listed, 73% are singletons. What was sequenced was PBMCs. All receptors come from a man aged 60 to 69 in good health and CMV-seropositive.

The CDR3 DNA sequence: TGTGCCAGCACCCCATCCGTTGGCTTCTCTGGGGCCAACGTCCTGACTTTC. It is translated as CASTPSVGFSGANVLTF. The chain couples TRBV4-2 to TRBJ2-6; D uncertain. The germline V gene encodes CDR1 LGHNA and CDR2 YNFKEQ. The CDR3 is made up of 17 amino acids. V was trimmed by 7 bases and J by 0 bases, leaving 16 bases between them.

The V call is TRBV7-9, the J call TRBJ2-2; tentative D call: TRBD1 (5 bases). This CDR3 comprises 15 residues. The V and J ends lost 1 base and 6 bases respectively, with 12 bases between them. Per the germline V gene, CDR1 is SEHNR and CDR2 is FQNEAQ (reference sequence). For the CDR3, the DNA is TGTGCCAGCAGCTTAGTCCAGGGTTGGGCCGGGGAGCTGTTTTTT. Translated, it gives CASSLVQGWAGELFF.

This rearrangement joins TRBV30 to TRBJ1-5, with a possible D match to TRBD1 (5 bases). The length of the CDR3 is 14 residues. Trimming left V 2 bases short and J 7 bases short, with 15 bases between. Germline CDR1 reads GTSNPN; CDR2 reads SVGIG (reference sequence). The CDR3: CAWSKGLKGQPQHF. The CDR3 DNA is TGTGCCTGGAGTAAGGGCCTTAAGGGGCAGCCCCAGCATTTT.

The chain is built from TRBV5-1 and TRBJ2-5; D uncertain. Germline V gene data show CDR1 as SGHRS and CDR2 as YFSETQ. This CDR3 has 12 residues. V gave up 1 base and J gave up 7 bases, with 8 bases separating them. The CDR3 loop reads CASSLRPGTQYF. In nucleotides, the CDR3 is TGCGCCAGCAGCTTGCGGCCGGGGACCCAGTACTTC.

The V call is TRBV28, the J call TRBJ1-3, with 7 positions matching TRBD1. The V gene end was trimmed by 6 bases and the J gene end by 0 bases; junction bases not matched to a gene: 11. Germline lookup yields CDR1 MDHEN and CDR2 SYDVKM. The CDR3 runs 17 residues. The CDR3 here is CASSLSGTESSGNTIYF. The CDR3 DNA sequence: TGTGCCAGCAGCCTCTCCGGGACAGAGAGCTCTGGAAACACCATATATTTT.

This sequence joins TRBV28 and TRBJ1-5; 8 positions agree with TRBD1. CDR3 length: 15 amino acids. V was pared by 4 bases and J by 0 bases, with 2 bases of the junction left unmatched. Germline lookup yields CDR1 MDHEN and CDR2 SYDVKM. The CDR3 DNA reads TGTGCCAGCAGTTACACAGGGGGTAGCAATCAGCCCCAGCATTTT. This translates into CASSYTGGSNQPQHF.

The chain couples TRBV19 to TRBJ2-7, with 7 positions matching TRBD2. Looked up from germline, CDR1 is LNHDA and CDR2 is SQIVND (reference sequence). The CDR3 has 14 amino acids. Losses at the gene ends were 5 bases for V and 3 bases for J; bases not matched to a gene: 7. The CDR3 DNA sequence: TGTGCCAGTAGTTTGGGAGGGGCTGGCTACGAGCAGTACTTC. Its translation is CASSLGGAGYEQYF.

V is TRBV2 and J is TRBJ1-2, with 12 nucleotides matching TRBD1. The V and J ends lost 9 bases and 13 bases, in that order; junction bases with no gene match: 12. The CDR3 runs to 13 residues. The germline V gene encodes CDR1 SNHLY and CDR2 FYNNEI. In DNA form, the CDR3 reads TGTGCCAGTAACCCGGGGACAGGGGGCCGGGCCACCTTC. Encoded protein: CASNPGTGGRATF.

This sequence joins TRBV11-3 and TRBJ1-2, with a tentative D call TRBD1 (6 bases). Trimming took off 7 bases at V and 3 bases at J, with 15 bases between the two ends. This CDR3 region has 14 residues. CDR1 and CDR2 from the germline V gene are SGHNT and YENEEA. CDR3 in DNA: TGTGCCAGCAAGGGGACGGGACACTACTATGGCTACACCTTC. Encoded protein: CASKGTGHYYGYTF.

A remark on this clone: The junction shows a germline mismatch at one end, possibly a read error. V is TRBV7-7 and J is TRBJ2-6, with D perhaps TRBD2 (5 bases). The CDR3 loop spans 16 amino acids. The germline V gene has CDR1 SSHAT and CDR2 FNYEAQ (reference sequence). Here the CDR3 DNA reads TGTGCTAGCAGCTGGCGGGCCGCCTCTGGGGCCAACGTCCTGACTTTC. This gives the protein CASSWRAASGANVLTF.

The chain links TRBV5-1 to TRBJ1-5, with no clear D. This CDR3 is 14 amino acids long. Deletions cut 0 bases from V and 4 bases from J, with 8 bases between. Germline loops: CDR1 SGHRS, CDR2 YFSETQ. This chain's CDR3 is CASSLGGVNQPQHF. The DNA of the CDR3 is TGCGCCAGCAGCTTGGGAGGTGTTAATCAGCCCCAGCATTTT.

The chain links TRBV4-1 to TRBJ2-1; 7 nucleotides align to TRBD1. This CDR3 is built from 13 residues. Per the germline V gene, CDR1 is MGHRA and CDR2 is YSYEKL. The V segment lost 8 bases and the J segment 6 bases; nucleotides outside the gene matches: 7. CDR3 loop: CASLDRVGNEQFF. CDR3 sequence (DNA): TGCGCCAGCCTTGACAGGGTTGGCAATGAGCAGTTCTTC.

The gene calls are TRBV7-6 and TRBJ2-5; 8 positions match TRBD1. Germline values: CDR1 SGHVS, CDR2 FNYEAQ. The CDR3 covers 13 residues. After removal of 4 bases from V and 4 bases from J, the junction contained 2 bases not matched to a gene. The CDR3, as DNA: TGTGCCAGCAGCTGGACAGGGTTAGAGACCCAGTACTTC. The encoded protein is CASSWTGLETQYF.

The chain joins TRBV7-8 to TRBJ1-6, with D possibly being TRBD1 (6 bases). CDR1 is SGHVS, CDR2 FQNEAQ, per germline. The V gene lost 5 bases and the J gene lost 6 bases, with 14 bases spanning the gap. The CDR3 is 15 residues long. The CDR3: CASSGGAALNSPLHF. DNA of the CDR3: TGTGCCAGCAGCGGGGGGGCAGCCCTTAATTCACCCCTCCACTTT.

The V and J genes are TRBV7-8 and TRBJ2-3; TRBD2 matches 14 bases. Per germline, CDR1 SGHVS and CDR2 FQNEAQ. V lost 5 bases, J lost 5 bases, and 9 bases stayed unmatched. The CDR3 contains 17 residues. CDR3 in amino acids: CASSGKGTSGGLDTQYF. DNA of the CDR3: TGTGCCAGCAGCGGAAAAGGGACTAGCGGGGGACTAGATACGCAGTATTTT.

There are a few counts of this clone. The chain employs TRBV29-1 and TRBJ1-5, with 8 bases that match TRBD1. Germline V lookup: CDR1 SQVTM, CDR2 ANQGSEA. With V trimmed by 5 bases and J by 3 bases, 3 bases remained unmatched. The CDR3 is 13 residues long. CDR3 residues: CSVRTGPNQPQHF. For the CDR3, the DNA is TGCAGCGTTAGGACAGGGCCCAATCAGCCCCAGCATTTT.

This rearrangement joins TRBV11-2 to TRBJ2-5; D gene uncertain. This CDR3 comprises 12 residues. CDR1 and CDR2 from the germline V gene are SGHAT and FQNNGV. The germline V and J ends were trimmed by 5 bases and 5 bases, with 9 bases remaining between them. The CDR3 loop reads CASSLSRETQYF. CDR3 nucleotides: TGTGCCAGCAGCCTATCCCGGGAGACCCAGTACTTC.

The chain employs TRBV2 and TRBJ2-3, with 11 bases identical to TRBD2. Germline CDR1 SNHLY, CDR2 FYNNEI. The CDR3 covers 15 residues. The V gene end was trimmed by 9 bases and the J gene end by 6 bases; junction bases not matched to a gene: 11. The CDR3 sequence: CARGGTSGPADTQYF. Here the CDR3 DNA reads TGTGCCAGGGGAGGGACTAGCGGCCCGGCGGATACGCAGTATTTT.

A remark on this clone: The same CDR3 can be traced to other DNA sequences in this sample. This rearrangement joins TRBV29-1 to TRBJ1-2; D remains ambiguous. Germline V CDR1 and CDR2: SQVTM, ANQGSEA. V dropped 7 bases and J dropped 2 bases, with 11 bases sitting between them. The length of the CDR3 is 12 residues. As DNA, the CDR3 is TGCAGCGCCTCGGGAGGGAACTATGGCTACACCTTC. Protein sequence: CSASGGNYGYTF.

The V call is TRBV5-1, the J call TRBJ2-2; D is uncertain. Germline V lookup: CDR1 SGHRS, CDR2 YFSETQ. V gave up 3 bases and J gave up 4 bases, with 7 bases separating them. CDR3 length: 13 amino acids. The CDR3 loop is CASSSASTGELFF. The CDR3 DNA is TGCGCCAGCAGCTCCGCGTCCACCGGGGAGCTGTTTTTT.

The chain carries TRBV29-1 and TRBJ1-5; D unclear. Trimming took 5 bases from V and 0 from J, leaving 8 bases between them. This CDR3 is built from 13 residues. CDR1 and CDR2 from the germline V gene are SQVTM and ANQGSEA. The CDR3 is CSVRGNSNQPQHF. The CDR3 nucleotides are TGCAGCGTTAGAGGGAATAGCAATCAGCCCCAGCATTTT.